Listed below are T cell receptor beta chains from one sample, sequenced in a study of blood T cell repertoires in COVID-19. The method was immunoSEQ multiplex PCR; TCRdb's version includes in-frame clones alone and lacks a portion of them. The sample contains 150,000 to 200,000 clones, around 80% of which appear only once. Sequencing was done on a sample of peripheral blood. These receptors were taken from a man in his fifties or sixties with acute or convalescent COVID-19. Each CDR3 is given with its conserved first and last residue. Fields, in order: V gene, D gene, clone size, J gene, CDR3 DNA, CDR3 protein. D genes are given only for firm matches. Rows may omit the clone size; those that give it use once, few, many or a size class.

TRBV6-5	NA	NA	TRBJ2-3	TGTGCCTCCAAGACAGGAATCACAGATACGCAGTATTTT	CASKTGITDTQYF
TRBV7-9	NA	few	TRBJ2-7	TGTGCCAGCAGCCCCGGGAATTCCTACGAGCAGTACTTC	CASSPGNSYEQYF
TRBV6-5	TRBD1	NA	TRBJ1-1	TGTGCCAGCAGTTACGGGACAGTGAACACTGAAGCTTTCTTT	CASSYGTVNTEAFF
TRBV5-4	TRBD2	NA	TRBJ2-5	TGTGCCAGCAGCTTGGCAGCGGGGGCTGTGGAGACCCAGTACTTC	CASSLAAGAVETQYF
TRBV24-1	NA	NA	TRBJ1-2	TGTGCCACCAGTGACTCCAGAGGAGGGAACTATGGCTACACCTTC	CATSDSRGGNYGYTF
TRBV6-5	NA	few	TRBJ2-7	TGTGCCAGCAGTTACAACCCTAATAGCCGCGAGCAGTACTTC	CASSYNPNSREQYF
TRBV3-1/TRBV3-2	NA	once	TRBJ2-1	TGTGCCAGCAGCTCCTGGGTCGCGGGGCCCTACAATGAGCAGTTCTTC	CASSSWVAGPYNEQFF
TRBV18	NA	few	TRBJ1-5	TGTGCCAGCTCGGAGGGGAACAATCAGCCCCAGCATTTT	CASSEGNNQPQHF
TRBV5-1	TRBD1	NA	TRBJ1-6	TGCGCCAGCAGTGAAGGGGGCGCGGGTAATTCACCCCTCCACTTT	CASSEGGAGNSPLHF
TRBV19	NA	NA	TRBJ1-4	TGTGCCAGTAGTATACCGGGAATCGAAAAACTGTTTTTT	CASSIPGIEKLFF
TRBV4-2	NA	once	TRBJ1-4	TGTGCCAGCAGCCCGCGGGGAGGTGGTAATGAAAAACTGTTTTTT	CASSPRGGGNEKLFF
TRBV5-1	NA	NA	TRBJ1-3	TGCGCCAGCAGTGGTGGGGAGGCTATTGGAAACACCATATATTTT	CASSGGEAIGNTIYF
TRBV7-2	NA	NA	TRBJ2-5	TGTGCCAGCAGCTTAAGCCAGGGGTCCGGGTGGACCCAGTACTTC	CASSLSQGSGWTQYF
TRBV3-1/TRBV3-2	NA	NA	TRBJ1-3	TGTGCCAGCAGCCAATTGGGGGGGGCTGGAAACACCATATATTTT	CASSQLGGAGNTIYF
TRBV14	NA	NA	TRBJ1-2	TGTGCCAGCAGCCATTCGGGAGGCGGCTACACCTTC	CASSHSGGGYTF
TRBV6-5	NA	NA	TRBJ2-5	TGTGCCAGCAGCTATACCTCCCAGGGTGCGGAGACCCAGTACTTC	CASSYTSQGAETQYF
TRBV6-2/TRBV6-3	NA	NA	TRBJ2-7	TGTGCCAGCAGTTCGACAGCCAACTACGAGCAGTACTTC	CASSSTANYEQYF
TRBV20-1	NA	NA	TRBJ1-5	TGCAGTGCTAGTGATAGTGCCCAGCCCCAGCATTTT	CSASDSAQPQHF
TRBV10-2	NA	NA	TRBJ1-4	TGCGCCAGCAGATTTTCTACTAATGAAAAACTGTTTTTT	CASRFSTNEKLFF
TRBV9	TRBD2	once	TRBJ2-1	TGTGCCAGCAGCGGACTAGCCGGTGAGCAGTTCTTC	CASSGLAGEQFF
TRBV7-9	NA	once	TRBJ1-5	TGTGCCAGCAGCTTAGGAAGCGCGGGGGGCTCAAATCAGCCCCAGCATTTT	CASSLGSAGGSNQPQHF
TRBV15	TRBD1	few	TRBJ1-6	TGTGCCACCAGCAGATTCCAGGGACAGGGACATTCACCCCTCCACTTT	CATSRFQGQGHSPLHF
TRBV19	NA	NA	TRBJ1-1	TGTGCCAGTAGTAGCACAGGGTCTCTATGGAACACTGAAGCTTTCTTT	CASSSTGSLWNTEAFF
TRBV9	NA	NA	TRBJ1-6	TGTGCCAGCAGCGTAGGCGGATCCTATAATTCACCCCTCCACTTT	CASSVGGSYNSPLHF
TRBV5-1	TRBD2	NA	TRBJ2-1	TGCGCCAGCAGCTTAGCGGGGGGGCGACCGAATGAGCAGTTCTTC	CASSLAGGRPNEQFF
TRBV11-2	TRBD2	NA	TRBJ2-1	TGTGCCAGCAGCCGTAGCGGGGGGGACAGCAATGAGCAGTTCTTC	CASSRSGGDSNEQFF
TRBV7-8	TRBD2	NA	TRBJ2-7	TGTGCCAGCAGCCCGCGAGCGGGGGTCTACGAGCAGTACTTC	CASSPRAGVYEQYF
TRBV5-5	TRBD2	NA	TRBJ2-3	TGTGCCAGCAGCACCTCCGTCGGGGCTAGCGGTTTAGATACGCAGTATTTT	CASSTSVGASGLDTQYF
TRBV29-1	NA	NA	TRBJ1-2	TGCAGCGTTGAACTGAGGACAGTTGGTTACACCTTC	CSVELRTVGYTF
TRBV3-1/TRBV3-2	NA	NA	TRBJ2-7	TGTGCCAGCAGCCCTCTCCCCGGGAGCTACGAGCAGTACTTC	CASSPLPGSYEQYF
TRBV24-1	TRBD1	NA	TRBJ2-7	TGTGCCACCAGAGGACAGGGGGGAGAGCAGTACTTC	CATRGQGGEQYF
TRBV30	NA	NA	TRBJ1-1	TGTGCCTGGAGAACAGGAATAAACACTGAAGCTTTCTTT	CAWRTGINTEAFF
TRBV5-6	TRBD1	few	TRBJ1-2	TGTGCCAGCACCCTCGGACAGGGAAGGTATGGCTACACCTTC	CASTLGQGRYGYTF
TRBV7-3	NA	NA	TRBJ1-2	TGTGCCAGCAGCTCCCTCGTAGGGGCCGATGGCTACACCTTC	CASSSLVGADGYTF
TRBV21-1	NA	NA	TRBJ1-5	TGTGCCAGCAGCAAAAGTGTGTCCTTAGGGGGAAGCAATCAGCCCCAGCATTTT	CASSKSVSLGGSNQPQHF
TRBV3-1/TRBV3-2	NA	NA	TRBJ2-7	TGTGCCAGCAGCCACCGCTACGAGCAGTACTTC	CASSHRYEQYF
TRBV7-3	TRBD2	once	TRBJ2-3	TGTGCCAGCAGCTTAATTGGCGGGAGGGTGACAGATACGCAGTATTTT	CASSLIGGRVTDTQYF
TRBV7-8	TRBD2	NA	TRBJ2-1	TGTGCCAGCAGCGGTAGCGGGAGGGCGCAGAATGAGCAGTTCTTC	CASSGSGRAQNEQFF
TRBV19	TRBD1	NA	TRBJ1-4	TGTGCCAGTAGTGCAGGAGGAGGGGGCCGGGAAAAACTGTTTTTT	CASSAGGGGREKLFF
TRBV6-1	NA	NA	TRBJ1-1	TGTGCCAGCAGTGAAGGGGGCAGCGGGGCGAACACTGAAGCTTTCTTT	CASSEGGSGANTEAFF
TRBV7-3	TRBD1	NA	TRBJ2-3	TGTGCCAGCAGCTTATCGCCAGGGGGAAACACAGATACGCAGTATTTT	CASSLSPGGNTDTQYF
TRBV20-1	NA	NA	TRBJ2-7	TGCAGTGCTAGTGTGGGGAGGAGAGCCTACGAGCAGTACTTC	CSASVGRRAYEQYF
TRBV6-5	TRBD2	once	TRBJ2-1	TGTGCCAGCAGTTATCAATTAGCGGGGGGTGAGCAGTTCTTC	CASSYQLAGGEQFF
TRBV6-4	TRBD1	once	TRBJ2-3	TGTGCCAGCAGTCGAACAGGGGGCCTACTCACAGATACGCAGTATTTT	CASSRTGGLLTDTQYF
TRBV5-6	TRBD1	NA	TRBJ1-5	TGTGCCAGCAGCCAGGACAGGGCACAGCCCCAGCATTTT	CASSQDRAQPQHF
TRBV7-2	TRBD2	NA	TRBJ2-5	TGTGCCAGCAGCCACAGACTAGCGGAGACCCAGTACTTC	CASSHRLAETQYF
TRBV27	TRBD1	NA	TRBJ1-3	TGTGCCAGCAGTTTAATGGGACAGGGGGCTGGAAACACCATATATTTT	CASSLMGQGAGNTIYF
TRBV6-1	TRBD2	NA	TRBJ2-2	TGTGCCAGCAGTGAATCTAAAGCGGGGGGGCTCACCGGGGAGCTGTTTTTT	CASSESKAGGLTGELFF
TRBV3-1/TRBV3-2	TRBD2	NA	TRBJ2-7	TGTGCCAGCAGCCCGATAGCGGGAGGTAACTACGAGCAGTACTTC	CASSPIAGGNYEQYF
TRBV4-2	TRBD1	few	TRBJ1-1	TGTGCCAGCAGCCAAGTTTCCCGGACAGGGAACACTGAAGCTTTCTTT	CASSQVSRTGNTEAFF
TRBV19	NA	NA	TRBJ1-1	TGTGCCAGTTTAGAGGGGGGGCGAAAGACTGAAGCTTTCTTT	CASLEGGRKTEAFF
TRBV9	NA	NA	TRBJ1-1	TGTGCCAGCAGCGTAGCGGGGACACCGAACACTGAAGCTTTCTTT	CASSVAGTPNTEAFF
TRBV24-1	TRBD1	NA	TRBJ1-2	TGTGCCACCAGTTGGGCGGCAGGGGGCGGAATGGGCTATGGCTACACCTTC	CATSWAAGGGMGYGYTF
TRBV18	TRBD2	NA	TRBJ2-1	TGTGCCAGCTCACCGACGCCAATTGCTAGCGGGAACAATGAGCAGTTCTTC	CASSPTPIASGNNEQFF
TRBV27	NA	NA	TRBJ1-4	TGTGCCACCAAGTCGGGTTCAGCTAATGAAAAACTGTTTTTT	CATKSGSANEKLFF